This T cell receptor (beta chain) derives from a study of cytomegalovirus exposure and HLA in healthy donors. PCR was performed using 60 Vbeta and 13 Jbeta primers. The repertoire was sequenced with immunoSEQ multiplex PCR; TCRdb's copy has only in-frame clones and lacks some. The sample includes about 160,000 clones, 82% seen only once; the top ten take about 0.98%. As for this clone: No antigen is known for it.

Study-level results: According to a later analysis, most TCR beta chains associated with CMV appeared HLA-restricted.

The source material was PBMCs. The sequence was collected from a girl under 10 years old in good health and CMV-seropositive.

CDR3 residues: CSVDGLASHNEQFF. CDR3 coding DNA: TGCAGCGTTGATGGACTAGCTTCCCACAATGAGCAGTTCTTC. V and J are TRBV29-1 and TRBJ2-1; TRBD2 aligns across 8 bases. Germline V gene data show CDR1 as SQVTM and CDR2 as ANQGSEA. The V and J ends lost 3 bases and 5 bases, in that order; junction bases with no gene match: 6. The CDR3 length is 14 residues.